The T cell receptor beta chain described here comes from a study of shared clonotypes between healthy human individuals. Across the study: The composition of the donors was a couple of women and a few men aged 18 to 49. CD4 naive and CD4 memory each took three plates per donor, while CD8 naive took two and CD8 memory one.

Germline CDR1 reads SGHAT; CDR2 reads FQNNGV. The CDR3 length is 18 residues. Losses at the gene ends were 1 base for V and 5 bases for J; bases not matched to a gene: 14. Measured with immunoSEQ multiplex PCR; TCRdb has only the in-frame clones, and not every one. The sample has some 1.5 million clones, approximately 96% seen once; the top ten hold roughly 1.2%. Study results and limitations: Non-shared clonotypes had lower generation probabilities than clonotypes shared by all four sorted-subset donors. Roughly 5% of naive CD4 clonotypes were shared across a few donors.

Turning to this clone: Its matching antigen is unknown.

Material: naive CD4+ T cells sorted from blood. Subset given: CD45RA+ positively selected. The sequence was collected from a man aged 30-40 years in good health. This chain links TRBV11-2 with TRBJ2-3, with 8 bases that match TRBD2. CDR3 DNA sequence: TGTGCCAGCAGCTTAGGGGGCAGTTCAGCGGGAGTGGGAGATACGCAGTATTTT. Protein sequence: CASSLGGSSAGVGDTQYF. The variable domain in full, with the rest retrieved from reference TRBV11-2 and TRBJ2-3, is EAGVAQSPRYKIIEKRQSVAFWCNPISGHATLYWYQQILGQGPKLLIQFQNNGVVDDSQLPKDRFSAERLKGVDSTLKIQPAKLEDSAVYLCASSLGGSSAGVGDTQYFGPGTRLTVL.